The source of this T cell receptor beta chain is a study of T cell repertoires in cytomegalovirus infection. Study-wide context: Recently identified HLA-C-restricted and well-studied HLA-B-restricted CMV epitopes were used. Through public TCR beta signatures, both CMV infection and matching HLA type were indicated.

Using its own MiXCR run on the reads, TCRdb lists one record per CDR3 protein. The table shows roughly 340,000 distinct CDR3 sequences, with 25% to 30% occurring only once. As to this clonotype: Its specificity is unknown.

Whole-study findings and limits: Frequencies of public TCR beta families were cumulated, and this identified carriers of CMV plus the relevant HLA. There were HLA-C-restricted CMV-specific TCR beta clonotypes dominating the ex vivo response.

Trimming took 6 bases from V and 6 from J, leaving 21 bases between them. The CDR3 spans 15 residues. Germline V gene sequence: CDR1 SGHNT, CDR2 YYREEE (reference sequence). Source: cultured PBMCs, taken from culture after CMV antigen stimulation. This clonotype was sampled from a human donor in good health (CMV status not recorded). Some clones in this sample may be carry-over from other donors' samples. The chain carries TRBV5-4 and TRBJ2-5; weak D call: TRBD2 (7 bases). In DNA form, the CDR3 reads TGTGCCAGCACTCTGGGGGGGGCGAGCGGAAAGACCCAGTACTTC. Its translation: CASTLGGASGKTQYF.